The 20 T cell receptor beta chains below all came from one sample that was sequenced in a study of blood T cell repertoires in COVID-19. The protocol was immunoSEQ multiplex PCR, while the TCRdb copy is restricted to in-frame clones and leaves out a portion. This sample has about 200,000 clones; more than 80% occur once, and the top ten carry 1.2%. Source material: PBMCs or T cells enriched from blood (not recorded which). These receptor sequences come from a man aged 30 to 39 who had recovered from COVID-19.

V and J are TRBV11-3 and TRBJ2-2; 10 bases agree with TRBD1. J lost 5 bases, V lost 5 bases, and 8 bases had no gene match. The CDR3 runs to 16 residues. The V gene's germline CDR1 is SGHNT and CDR2 YENEEA. CDR3 coding DNA: TGTGCCAGCAGCATGACAGGGGGCGCGGGGACCGGGGAGCTGTTTTTT. Its translation is CASSMTGGAGTGELFF.

The CDR3 nucleotides are TGTGCCAGCAGTTACCGGGACAGCAACTATGGCTACACCTTC. Translating it yields CASSYRDSNYGYTF. The gene calls are TRBV6-5 and TRBJ1-2; 7 nucleotides line up with TRBD1. The germline gives CDR1 MNHEY, CDR2 SVGAGI. Germline trimming cut 2 bases from V and 2 bases from J; bases unmatched to any gene: 2. This CDR3 spans 14 amino acids.

The gene calls are TRBV3-1 (or the pseudogene TRBV3-2) and TRBJ2-7; TRBD2 agrees at 11 bases. Germline CDR1 reads LGHDT; CDR2 reads YNNKEL (reference sequence). This CDR3 spans 15 amino acids. The V gene end was trimmed by 4 bases and the J gene end by 6 bases; junction bases not matched to a gene: 8. The CDR3 sequence is CASSLAGTSGFEQYF. Here the CDR3 DNA reads TGTGCCAGCAGCCTCGCCGGGACTAGCGGCTTCGAGCAGTACTTC.

J is TRBJ2-1 and V is TRBV7-6; 7 positions agree with TRBD1. CDR3 size: 11 residues. Germline trimming cut 3 bases from V and 15 bases from J; bases unmatched to any gene: 5. The germline CDR1 and CDR2 sequences are SGHVS and FNYEAQ. The DNA of the CDR3 is TGTGCCAGCAGCTTTGGGACAGCATGGTTCTTC. Encoded protein: CASSFGTAWFF.

The J gene is TRBJ1-1, the V gene TRBV2; D call uncertain. Germline-derived CDR1 and CDR2 are SNHLY and FYNNEI. The CDR3 has 14 amino acids. Trimming left V 6 bases short and J 5 bases short, with 16 bases between. The CDR3 DNA is TGTGCCAGCAGGGAGACACTCGGGGTGACTGAAGCTTTCTTT. Translation: CASRETLGVTEAFF.

The J gene is TRBJ2-2, the V gene TRBV5-1; 7 nucleotides match TRBD1. This CDR3 is 16 amino acids long. With V trimmed by 4 bases and J by 3 bases, 9 bases remained unmatched. The germline V gene has CDR1 SGHRS and CDR2 YFSETQ. CDR3 coding DNA: TGCGCCAGCAGCGACCAGGGGGAAGGGTACACCGGGGAGCTGTTTTTT. It yields the protein CASSDQGEGYTGELFF.

V and J are TRBV7-2 and TRBJ1-5; TRBD1 aligns across 10 bases. Trimming at V came to 1 base and at J to 6 bases, leaving 0 bases not matched to a gene. CDR1 is SGHTA and CDR2 is FQGNSA in the germline V gene. This CDR3 comprises 14 residues. The DNA of the CDR3 is TGTGCCAGCAGCTTAGGACAGGGGGCTCAGCCCCAGCATTTT. Its protein product is CASSLGQGAQPQHF.

Note on this clone: This CDR3 is also generated by other DNA sequences in the sample. This chain links TRBV2 with TRBJ1-1; the D is unclear. The CDR3 runs 13 residues. Germline assignment: CDR1 SNHLY and CDR2 FYNNEI. V dropped 1 base and J dropped 1 base, with 4 bases sitting between them. The DNA of the CDR3 is TGTGCCAGCAGTGAAGGTCGGAACACTGAAGCTTTCTTT. Encoded protein: CASSEGRNTEAFF.

This clone has only a few counts. V and J are TRBV30 and TRBJ1-1, with D maybe TRBD1 (6 bases). This CDR3 contains 15 residues. V lost 5 bases and J 1 base, leaving 17 bases between the germline ends. CDR1 is GTSNPN, CDR2 SVGIG, per germline (reference sequence). CDR3 coding DNA: TGTGCCTGGCGGAACAGGGTTATTTGGAACACTGAAGCTTTCTTT. The encoded protein is CAWRNRVIWNTEAFF.

V usage is TRBV10-3 and J usage is TRBJ2-3, with D possibly being TRBD1 (5 bases). V was pared by 0 bases and J by 3 bases, with 10 bases between. The germline gives CDR1 ENHRY, CDR2 SYGVKD. CDR3 length: 15 residues. The CDR3 region is CAISESNQGTDTQYF. CDR3 sequence (DNA): TGTGCCATCAGTGAGTCGAACCAGGGAACAGATACGCAGTATTTT.

The V gene is TRBV4-1, the J gene TRBJ1-2; tentative D call: TRBD1 (5 bases). CDR3 length: 15 amino acids. V was clipped by 1 base and J by 6 bases, with 15 bases between them. The germline V gene encodes CDR1 MGHRA and CDR2 YSYEKL. CDR3 sequence: CASSQVGGAPNGYTF. In DNA, the CDR3 is TGCGCCAGCAGCCAAGTCGGAGGGGCCCCCAATGGCTACACCTTC.

The chain joins TRBV2 to TRBJ2-7; TRBD1 might be the D (5 bases). There are 14 residues in the CDR3. Germline lookup yields CDR1 SNHLY and CDR2 FYNNEI. V was pared by 1 base and J by 3 bases, with 10 bases between. CDR3 in amino acids: CASSEVQGNYEQYF. The CDR3 bases are TGTGCCAGCAGTGAAGTGCAGGGAAACTACGAGCAGTACTTC.

The chain combines TRBV11-2 with TRBJ1-2; D perhaps matches TRBD1 (5 bases). CDR1 and CDR2 (germline): SGHAT, FQNNGV. The CDR3 runs 16 residues. Trimming left V 1 base short and J 5 bases short, with 17 bases between. This CDR3 reads CASSLGTGRFMYGYTF. The CDR3 nucleotides read TGTGCCAGCAGCTTAGGAACAGGCAGGTTTATGTATGGCTACACCTTC.

This clone was counted once. The CDR3 sequence is CASSRHGDPPYEQYF. The CDR3, as DNA: TGTGCCAGCAGCCGCCACGGGGATCCCCCCTACGAGCAGTACTTC. The gene calls are TRBV3-1 (or the pseudogene TRBV3-2) and TRBJ2-7; D possibly corresponds to TRBD2 (5 bases). Looked up from germline, CDR1 is LGHDT and CDR2 is YNNKEL (reference sequence). The V and J ends lost 4 bases and 2 bases respectively, with 15 bases between them. The CDR3 consists of 15 residues.

The V call is TRBV28, the J call TRBJ2-1; possibly TRBD1 for D (6 bases). The germline gives CDR1 MDHEN, CDR2 SYDVKM. V gave up 8 bases and J gave up 2 bases, with 16 bases separating them. The CDR3 runs to 15 residues. DNA of the CDR3: TGTGCCAGCCTTCCGGAGGCAGGGGCCTACAATGAGCAGTTCTTC. Its protein is CASLPEAGAYNEQFF.

This chain links TRBV18 with TRBJ2-1; 9 positions match TRBD2. V lost 4 bases to trimming and J lost 4 bases; unmatched junction nucleotides: 5. Germline assignment: CDR1 KGHSH and CDR2 LQKENI. The length of the CDR3 is 15 residues. The CDR3 loop is CASSRPAGGYNEQFF. CDR3 in DNA: TGTGCCAGCTCACGTCCAGCGGGGGGTTACAATGAGCAGTTCTTC.

The gene calls are TRBV5-4 and TRBJ1-4, with a tentative D call TRBD1 (6 bases). The CDR3 length is 19 residues. Germline CDR1 reads SGHNT; CDR2 reads YYREEE (reference sequence). V lost 0 bases, J lost 0 bases, and 18 bases lay in between. The CDR3 loop is CASSLVGVGQRTTNEKLFF. In DNA, the CDR3 is TGTGCCAGCAGCTTGGTTGGTGTTGGACAGCGTACAACTAATGAAAAACTGTTTTTT.

V usage is TRBV28 and J usage is TRBJ1-2; D gene uncertain. The CDR3 loop spans 11 amino acids. Germline lookup yields CDR1 MDHEN and CDR2 SYDVKM. V shed 6 bases and J shed 2 bases, with 4 bases lying between them. CDR3: CASSRNYGYTF. In nucleotides, the CDR3 is TGTGCCAGCAGCAGGAACTATGGCTACACCTTC.

A note on this clone: One end of the junction is discordant with germline, which a read error may explain. The genes are TRBV5-1 and TRBJ2-5; 15 nucleotides match TRBD2. Germline V CDR1 and CDR2: SGHRS, YFSETQ. The CDR3 runs 17 residues. This CDR3 is CASRRTSGGANQETQYF. CDR3 DNA: TGCGCCAGCAGGAGGACTAGCGGGGGGGCCAACCAGGAGACCCAGTACTTC.

The V call is TRBV5-8, the J call TRBJ1-2; D is possibly TRBD1 (5 bases). The CDR3 length is 15 residues. Germline CDR1 reads SGHTS; CDR2 reads YDEGEE. Trimming stripped 4 bases from V and 7 bases from J, with 20 bases between. The CDR3 nucleotides are TGTGCCAGCAGCGGCGGGGGGAGAACTATAGGTGGCTACACCTTC. It is translated as CASSGGGRTIGGYTF.